This passage covers 31 T cell receptor beta chains from one sample sequenced in a study of esophageal squamous cell carcinoma under preoperative chemotherapy (dated by TCRdb to the late 2010s). Receptor libraries were prepared by PCR. Instrument used: HiSeq X Ten. The public reads were reprocessed in TCRdb via fastp at Q25 and MiXCR, keeping in-frame beta chains. Each CDR3 protein appears once, grouped with its most common genes and DNA. This sample gives roughly 9,300 distinct CDR3 sequences in total; about 52% of them show up just once. 14% of the sample comes from the top ten. Sample time point, as interpreted from the label and publication: after preoperative PTX-NDP chemotherapy. The specimen was obtained from a patient given preoperative chemotherapy. All receptors derive from a human donor with esophageal squamous cell carcinoma. The donor label of this sample is uncertain.

This chain connects TRBV11-2 to TRBJ2-5; no definite D call. The CDR3 length is 15 residues. Per the germline V gene, CDR1 is SGHAT and CDR2 is FQNNGV. V lost 9 bases and J 10 bases, leaving 27 bases between the germline ends. The CDR3 protein is CARGLGYGEKNIQYF. Written as DNA, the CDR3 is TGTGCCAGGGGCTTAGGCTACGGTGAGAAAAACATCCAGTACTTC.

The chain couples TRBV6-4 to TRBJ2-7; TRBD1 is a possible D gene (5 bases). Between the trimmed V and J ends, which lost 7 bases and 0 bases, there was a span of 13 bases. The CDR3 has 14 residues. CDR1 and CDR2 (germline): MRHNA, SNTAGT. CDR3 sequence (DNA): TGTGCCAGCAAAGTACAGGTTAGCTCCTACGAGCAGTACTTC. It codes for CASKVQVSSYEQYF.

The chain links TRBV19 to TRBJ2-1; D not certain. V shed 5 bases and J shed 13 bases, with 21 bases lying between them. This CDR3 contains 14 residues. Germline assignment: CDR1 LNHDA and CDR2 SQIVND (reference sequence). DNA for the CDR3: TGTGCCAGTAGTGCCCGTCCCCCAGGCGAGACCCAGTTCTTC. Translating gives CASSARPPGETQFF.

V is TRBV12-3 or TRBV12-4 and J is TRBJ2-3; 11 bases are shared with TRBD1. The CDR3 is made up of 19 amino acids. With 5 bases clipped from V and 1 base from J, the junction kept 14 bases outside the gene matches. The CDR3 coding sequence is TGTGCCAGCAGTGAGATGGGACAGGGGGGAATTGTCGGCACAGATACGCAGTATTTT. Protein: CASSEMGQGGIVGTDTQYF.

V usage is TRBV19 and J usage is TRBJ2-2; maybe TRBD1 (6 bases). Trimming cost V 5 bases and J 6 bases, with 10 bases left between them. Germline loops: CDR1 LNHDA, CDR2 SQIVND (reference sequence). The CDR3 runs to 13 residues. The DNA of the CDR3 is TGTGCCAGTAGTGTGGGGACATCCGGGGAGCTGTTTTTT. It translates to CASSVGTSGELFF.

This clonotype was seen only once. The chain links TRBV7-2 to TRBJ2-1; D call uncertain. Germline-derived CDR1 and CDR2 are SGHTA and FQGNSA. The CDR3 consists of 11 residues. Deletions cut 5 bases from V and 9 bases from J, with 8 bases between. CDR3 in amino acids: CASSPMSEQFF. The CDR3 DNA is TGTGCCAGCAGCCCTATGAGTGAGCAGTTCTTC.

This clonotype was recorded once. V usage is TRBV7-2 and J usage is TRBJ2-1; no definite D call. The DNA end is more similar to TRBJ2-7, so the J call may be wrong. Germline assignment: CDR1 SGHTA and CDR2 FQGNSA. The CDR3 loop spans 14 amino acids. The CDR3 DNA is TGTGCCAGCAGCTGGGCCGGAGACTCTGATGAGCAGTACTTC. Translation gives CASSWAGDSDEQYF.

The sample holds one count of this clonotype. An end of the junction does not agree with germline; a read error may underlie this. The CDR3 DNA follows: TGTGCCTCGGGGGCGGGGGGCACAGACACGCAGTATTTC. Its protein is CASGAGGTDTQYF. The V gene is TRBV6-1, the J gene TRBJ2-3; 8 bases agree with TRBD2. In germline, CDR1 is MNHNS, CDR2 SASEGT. CDR3 length: 13 residues.

This sequence joins TRBV20-1 and TRBJ2-2; D is unresolved. With 6 bases removed from V and 0 bases from J, the gap between germline ends came to 8 bases. CDR3 length equals 13 residues. Germline V lookup: CDR1 DFQATT, CDR2 SNEGSKA (reference sequence). The CDR3 sequence is CSAVRPNTGELFF. DNA for the CDR3: TGCAGTGCCGTCCGGCCGAACACCGGGGAGCTGTTTTTT.

This clonotype is large by share. This CDR3 is CASSPSGSTETQFF. The CDR3 nucleotides read TGTGCCAGCAGCCCCTCGGGCAGTACGGAGACCCAGTTCTTC. J is TRBJ2-1 and V is TRBV7-2, with D uncertain. CDR3 size: 14 residues. The germline gives CDR1 SGHTA, CDR2 FQGNSA. Trimming cost V 5 bases and J 13 bases, with 21 bases left between them.

Concerning this clonotype itself: Since no conserved phenylalanine or tryptophan closes the CDR3, a read error is the likely cause. The DNA is left out, because the CDR3 cannot be placed on it with certainty; the CDR3 is given as TCRdb lists it. The CDR3 sequence: CASSPGSLYEQYFGP. The chain uses TRBV27 and TRBJ2-6; the D call in the table, TRBD1, was not verified against the DNA. A total of 15 residues make up the CDR3, ends included. In germline, CDR1 is MNHEY, CDR2 SMNVEV (reference sequence).

This chain uses TRBV6-5 with TRBJ2-7; weak D call: TRBD2 (5 bases). Trimming removed 0 bases at V and 1 base at J, with 10 bases between. The CDR3 loop spans 15 amino acids. Germline V gives CDR1 MNHEY, CDR2 SVGAGI. The CDR3 DNA reads as TGTGCCAGCAGTTACTCTTCCGGGGTTTCCTACGAGCAGTACTTC. Encoded protein: CASSYSSGVSYEQYF.

This sequence joins TRBV12-3 or TRBV12-4 and TRBJ1-1; no clear D. Trimming removed 2 bases from V and 3 bases from J, with 1 base in between. The CDR3 totals 11 residues. The CDR3 DNA reads TGTGCCAGCAGTTTATACACTGAAGCTTTCTTT. Protein product: CASSLYTEAFF.

The J gene is TRBJ2-2, the V gene TRBV6-5; D gene uncertain. CDR1 is MNHEY and CDR2 is SVGAGI in the germline V gene. The CDR3 covers 15 residues. Trimming took off 2 bases at V and 2 bases at J, with 9 bases between the two ends. The CDR3 nucleotides are TGTGCCAGCAGTTACAGTCCTGCTAACACCGGGGAGCTGTTTTTT. This sequence encodes CASSYSPANTGELFF.

This clonotype was observed many times. The CDR3 loop reads CASSLGTSGRTGELFF. CDR3 nucleotide sequence: TGTGCCAGCAGCTTAGGGACTAGCGGGAGAACCGGGGAGCTGTTTTTT. This chain uses TRBV7-2 with TRBJ2-2; 13 bases map to TRBD2. After removal of 1 base from V and 5 bases from J, the junction contained 1 base not matched to a gene. The germline V gene has CDR1 SGHTA and CDR2 FQGNSA. The CDR3 sequence is 16 residues long. The variable domain in full, with the rest retrieved from reference TRBV7-2 and TRBJ2-2, is GAGVSQSPSNKVTEKGKDVELRCDPISGHTALYWYRQSLGQGLEFLIYFQGNSAPDKSGLPSDRFSAERTGGSVSTLTIQRTQQEDSAVYLCASSLGTSGRTGELFFGEGSRLTVL.

This clonotype was recorded once. Germline and junction disagree at one end, which may indicate a read error. The rearrangement joins TRBV7-2 to TRBJ2-3; 11 positions agree with TRBD2. CDR3 length: 14 amino acids. Germline CDR1 and CDR2: SGHTA and FQGNSA. This CDR3 reads CASSLADPTSGKAF. The DNA for the CDR3 is TGTGCCAGCAGCTTAGCGGACCCGACTAGCGGGAAGGCATTC.

The chain is built from TRBV7-6 and TRBJ2-1, with 11 bases fitting TRBD2. Unmatched junction bases numbered 10, after V lost 2 bases and J lost 7 bases. The germline V gene encodes CDR1 SGHVS and CDR2 FNYEAQ. CDR3 length: 17 residues. The DNA of the CDR3 is TGTGCCAGCAGCTTATCTATAGCGGGAGGGCCGAAGAATGAGCAGTTCTTC. This translates into CASSLSIAGGPKNEQFF.

Regarding this clonotype: At one end the junction does not follow the germline gene, possibly because of a read error. The rearrangement links TRBV6-1 to TRBJ2-1, with D tentatively TRBD1 (6 bases). CDR3 length equals 14 residues. Germline V gene sequence: CDR1 MNHNS, CDR2 SASEGT. The CDR3 nucleotides are TGTGCCAGCAGTGTAAGGACAGTGAGCGATGAGCAGTATTTC. It specifies CASSVRTVSDEQYF.

This clonotype was recorded a few times. A read error may be the cause here, since a much bigger clone is one base away. The chain couples TRBV12-3 or TRBV12-4 to TRBJ2-1, with 10 nucleotides matching TRBD2. The trim removed 3 bases at V and 10 bases at J, leaving 6 bases unmatched. The CDR3 has 14 residues. CDR3 in amino acids: CASSFSGRADEQFF. The CDR3 DNA reads as TGTGCCAGCAGTTTCAGCGGGAGGGCCGACGAGCAGTTCTTC.

The chain carries TRBV7-6 and TRBJ2-3, with 7 nucleotides matching TRBD2. With 3 bases clipped from V and 1 base from J, the junction kept 7 bases outside the gene matches. CDR3 length equals 16 residues. The germline gives CDR1 SGHVS, CDR2 FNYEAQ. Here the CDR3 DNA reads TGTGCCAGCAGCTTCCGGGAGGCGGTGGGCACAGATACGCAGTATTTT. This codes for CASSFREAVGTDTQYF.

The chain employs TRBV7-2 and TRBJ1-5; D remains ambiguous. The CDR3 loop spans 15 amino acids. V was shortened by 4 bases and J by 4 bases, with 14 bases between the two germline ends. Germline V CDR1 and CDR2: SGHTA, FQGNSA. CDR3 coding DNA: TGTGCCAGCAGCTACCAGTCAGACGGGAATCAGCCCCAGCATTTT. This sequence encodes CASSYQSDGNQPQHF.

The chain has TRBV3-1 and TRBJ2-1; 10 bases map to TRBD1. Germline assignment: CDR1 LGHDT and CDR2 YNNKEL (reference sequence). The CDR3 spans 14 residues. V lost 3 bases and J lost 10; bases outside the gene matches: 6. CDR3 region: CASSQDRGTGEQFF. As DNA, the CDR3 is TGTGCCAGCAGCCAGGACAGGGGGACGGGCGAGCAGTTCTTC.

Sample share makes this clonotype large. The chain couples TRBV7-8 to TRBJ2-3, with D possibly being TRBD2 (6 bases). Germline CDR1 reads SGHVS; CDR2 reads FQNEAQ. Trimming shortened V by 2 bases and J by 6 bases, and 6 bases separated the two germline ends. This CDR3 spans 12 amino acids. The CDR3 is CASSLLADTQYF. Here the CDR3 DNA reads TGTGCCAGCAGCTTACTAGCGGATACGCAGTATTTT.

On this clonotype itself: Without the conserved terminal phenylalanine or tryptophan, this CDR3 likely stems from a read error. The DNA is left out, because the CDR3 cannot be placed on it with certainty; the CDR3 is given as TCRdb lists it. The V and J genes are TRBV12-3 or TRBV12-4 and TRBJ2-6; the D call in the table, TRBD2, was not verified against the DNA. The CDR3 has 17 residues if both end residues are counted. CDR3 region: CASRHEGSPPYEQYFGP.

As for this clonotype: No conserved phenylalanine or tryptophan is present at the end of the CDR3, so a read error is the likely explanation. The rearrangement links TRBV7-2 to TRBJ2-1; tentatively, D is TRBD2 (6 bases). The CDR3 spans 15 residues. Trimming took 1 base from V and 2 from J, leaving 9 bases between them. Germline V gives CDR1 SGHTA, CDR2 FQGNSA. The CDR3 loop reads CASSLDGGAYNEQFL. DNA for the CDR3: TGTGCCAGCAGCTTAGATGGCGGGGCCTACAATGAGCAGTTCTTA.

In its sample, this clonotype was seen once. The junction does not match germline at one end; this may be a read error. The gene calls are TRBV12-3 or TRBV12-4 and TRBJ2-1; 7 bases match TRBD2. This CDR3 is 13 amino acids long. The CDR3 protein is CASRLVGGDEQYF. CDR3 bases: TGTGCCAGCAGGTTAGTGGGAGGGGATGAGCAGTACTTT.

In its sample, this clonotype was seen once. This sequence joins TRBV6-1 and TRBJ2-3; 7 bases match TRBD2. The CDR3 consists of 16 residues. In germline, CDR1 is MNHNS, CDR2 SASEGT. The J segment lost 5 bases and the V segment lost 8 bases, leaving 16 bases of the junction unmatched. DNA of the CDR3: TGTGCCAGCGCGGTTTTTGGGGGACGGGGGGAAGATACGCAGTATTTT. It yields the protein CASAVFGGRGEDTQYF.

Comments on this clonotype: A much larger clone lies a single base off, so this may be a read error. The V and J genes are TRBV6-1 and TRBJ2-1; the D is unclear. CDR1 is MNHNS and CDR2 is SASEGT in the germline V gene. This CDR3 is built from 13 residues. The CDR3 DNA reads TGTGCCAGCCACCCGATGGAGTACAACGAGCAGTTCTTC. It specifies CASHPMEYNEQFF.

This clonotype was observed a single time. At one end, the junction sequence differs from germline, possibly due to a read error. The chain joins TRBV19 to TRBJ2-2, with D possibly being TRBD2 (5 bases). The CDR3 extends over 16 amino acids. Germline lookup yields CDR1 LNHDA and CDR2 SQIVND (reference sequence). CDR3 in amino acids: CASSTLIDSDTGEPFF. DNA of the CDR3: TGTGCCAGTAGTACCCTCATAGACTCCGACACCGGGGAGCCGTTTTTT.

Many counts were recorded for this clonotype. The chain joins TRBV4-1 to TRBJ1-1; D is possibly TRBD1 (5 bases). Germline CDR1 is MGHRA and CDR2 is YSYEKL. V was trimmed by 2 bases and J by 0 bases, leaving 19 bases between them. CDR3 size: 18 residues. As DNA, the CDR3 is TGCGCCAGCAGCCAAAAAGGGACCGCCATTCAAATGAACACTGAAGCTTTCTTT. This translates into CASSQKGTAIQMNTEAFF.

This clonotype was seen only once. The J gene is TRBJ2-2, the V gene TRBV12-3 or TRBV12-4, with D tentatively TRBD2 (6 bases). The end of the DNA is better explained by TRBJ2-3, so the J call may be wrong. The CDR3 runs 16 residues. The CDR3 loop reads CASGLAEAASTGEQYF. The CDR3 nucleotides read TGTGCCAGTGGATTAGCGGAGGCTGCGAGCACCGGGGAGCAGTATTTT.